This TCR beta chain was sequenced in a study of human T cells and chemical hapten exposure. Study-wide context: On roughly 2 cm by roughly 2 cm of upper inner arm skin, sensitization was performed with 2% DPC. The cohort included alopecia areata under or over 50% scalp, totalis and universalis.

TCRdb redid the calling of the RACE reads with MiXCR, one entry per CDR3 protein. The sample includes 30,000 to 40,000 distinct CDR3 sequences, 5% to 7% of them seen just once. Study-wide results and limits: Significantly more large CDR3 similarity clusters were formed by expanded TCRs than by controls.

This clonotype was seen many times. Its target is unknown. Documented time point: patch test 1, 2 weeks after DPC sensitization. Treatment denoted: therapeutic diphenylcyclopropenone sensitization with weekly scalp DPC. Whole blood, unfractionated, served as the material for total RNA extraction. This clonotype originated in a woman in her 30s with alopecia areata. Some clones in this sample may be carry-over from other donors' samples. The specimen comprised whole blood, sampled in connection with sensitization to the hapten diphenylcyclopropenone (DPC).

The CDR3 protein is CAWSVLRSDTQYF. Written as DNA, the CDR3 is TGTGCCTGGAGTGTATTGAGATCAGATACGCAGTATTTT. This chain connects TRBV30 to TRBJ2-3; D is unclear. CDR1 is GTSNPN, CDR2 SVGIG, per germline (reference sequence). The V end was cut by 0 bases, the J end by 4 bases, with 8 bases between. The CDR3 has 13 residues.